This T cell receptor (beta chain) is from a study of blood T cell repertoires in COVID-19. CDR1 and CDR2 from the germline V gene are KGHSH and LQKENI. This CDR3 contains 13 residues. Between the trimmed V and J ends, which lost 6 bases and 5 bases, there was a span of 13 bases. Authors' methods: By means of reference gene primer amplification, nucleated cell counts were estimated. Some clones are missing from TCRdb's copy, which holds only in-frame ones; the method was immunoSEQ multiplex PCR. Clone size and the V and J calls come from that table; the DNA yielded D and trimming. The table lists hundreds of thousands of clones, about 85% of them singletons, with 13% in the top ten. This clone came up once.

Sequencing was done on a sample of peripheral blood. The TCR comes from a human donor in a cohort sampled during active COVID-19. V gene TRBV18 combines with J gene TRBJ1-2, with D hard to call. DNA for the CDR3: TGTGCCAGCTCTCCAGACAAACGATATGGCTACACCTTC. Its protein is CASSPDKRYGYTF.